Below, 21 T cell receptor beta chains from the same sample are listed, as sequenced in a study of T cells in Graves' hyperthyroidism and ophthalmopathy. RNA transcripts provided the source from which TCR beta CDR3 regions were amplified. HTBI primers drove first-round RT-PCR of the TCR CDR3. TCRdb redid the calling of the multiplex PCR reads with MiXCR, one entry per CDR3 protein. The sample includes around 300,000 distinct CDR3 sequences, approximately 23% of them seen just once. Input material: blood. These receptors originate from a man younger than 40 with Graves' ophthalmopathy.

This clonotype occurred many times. CDR3 region: CASYDGQANTEAFF. DNA for the CDR3: TGTGCCAGCTATGACGGACAGGCGAACACTGAAGCTTTCTTT. The chain employs TRBV2 and TRBJ1-1, with 7 bases aligning to TRBD1. The CDR3 sequence is 14 residues long. Germline V gene data show CDR1 as SNHLY and CDR2 as FYNNEI. The J segment lost 1 base and the V segment lost 8 bases, leaving 7 bases of the junction unmatched. The whole variable domain, remainder taken from reference TRBV2 and TRBJ1-1, is EPEVTQTPSHQVTQMGQEVILRCVPISNHLYFYWYRQILGQKVEFLVSFYNNEISEKSEIFDDQFSVERPDGSNFTLKIRSTKLEDSAMYFCASYDGQANTEAFFGQGTRLTVV.

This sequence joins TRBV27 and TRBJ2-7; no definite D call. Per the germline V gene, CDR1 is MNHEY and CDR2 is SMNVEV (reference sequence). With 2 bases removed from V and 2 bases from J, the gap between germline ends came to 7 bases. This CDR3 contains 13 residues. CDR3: CASSLLQTYEQYF. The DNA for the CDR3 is TGTGCCAGCAGTTTACTACAGACCTACGAGCAGTACTTC.

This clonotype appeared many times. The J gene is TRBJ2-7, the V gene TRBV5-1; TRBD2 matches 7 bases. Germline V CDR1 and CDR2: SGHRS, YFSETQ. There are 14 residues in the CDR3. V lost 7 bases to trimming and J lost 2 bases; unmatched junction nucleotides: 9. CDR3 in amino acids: CASWEGTRPYEQYF. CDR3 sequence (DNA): TGCGCCAGCTGGGAGGGGACTCGCCCCTACGAGCAGTACTTC.

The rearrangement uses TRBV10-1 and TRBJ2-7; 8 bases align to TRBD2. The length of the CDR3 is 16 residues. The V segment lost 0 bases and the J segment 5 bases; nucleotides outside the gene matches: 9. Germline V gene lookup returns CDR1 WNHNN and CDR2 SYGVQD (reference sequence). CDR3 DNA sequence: TGCGCCAGCAGTGAGTCCTGGGCGAGCGGGAGCGACGAGCAGTACTTC. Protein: CASSESWASGSDEQYF.

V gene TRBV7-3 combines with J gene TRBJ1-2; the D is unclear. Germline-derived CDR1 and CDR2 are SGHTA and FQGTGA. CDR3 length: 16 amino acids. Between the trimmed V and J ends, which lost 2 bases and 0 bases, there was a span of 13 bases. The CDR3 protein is CASSLDLVVANYGYTF. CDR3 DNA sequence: TGTGCCAGCAGCTTAGACCTGGTAGTAGCTAACTATGGCTACACCTTC.

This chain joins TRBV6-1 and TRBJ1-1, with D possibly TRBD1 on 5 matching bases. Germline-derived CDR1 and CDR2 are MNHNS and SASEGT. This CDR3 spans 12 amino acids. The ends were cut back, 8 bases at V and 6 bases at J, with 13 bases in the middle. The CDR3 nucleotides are TGTGCCAGCGACCCAGGGACCCCTGAAGCTTTCTTT. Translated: CASDPGTPEAFF.

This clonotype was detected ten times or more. CDR3 sequence: CASSISRGGWTEAFF. The DNA of the CDR3 is TGTGCCAGCAGCATCTCCAGGGGCGGGTGGACTGAAGCTTTCTTT. The rearrangement joins TRBV2 to TRBJ1-1; D perhaps matches TRBD1 (6 bases). Trimming took 6 bases from V and 5 from J, leaving 19 bases between them. This CDR3 contains 15 residues. Germline CDR1 and CDR2: SNHLY and FYNNEI.

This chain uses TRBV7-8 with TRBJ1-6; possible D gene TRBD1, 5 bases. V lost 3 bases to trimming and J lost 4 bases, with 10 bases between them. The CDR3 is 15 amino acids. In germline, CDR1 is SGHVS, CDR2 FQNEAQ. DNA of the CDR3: TGTGCCAGCAGCTTCAGGGAGGCGTATAATTCACCCCTCCACTTT. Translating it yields CASSFREAYNSPLHF.

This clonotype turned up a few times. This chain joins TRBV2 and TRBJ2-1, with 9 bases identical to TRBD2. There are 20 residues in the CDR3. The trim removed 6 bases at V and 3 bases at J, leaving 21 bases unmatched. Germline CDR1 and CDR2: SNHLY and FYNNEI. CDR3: CASSEPRVAGVQDYYNEQFF. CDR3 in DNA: TGTGCCAGCAGCGAACCCCGGGTAGCGGGAGTTCAAGACTACTACAATGAGCAGTTCTTC.

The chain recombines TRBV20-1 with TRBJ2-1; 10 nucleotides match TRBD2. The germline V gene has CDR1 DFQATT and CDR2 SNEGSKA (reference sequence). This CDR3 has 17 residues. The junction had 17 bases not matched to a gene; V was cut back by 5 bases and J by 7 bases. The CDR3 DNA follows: TGCAGTGCTGCAACCCGAAGCGGGAGGGCCGGGGGGAATGAGCAGTTCTTC. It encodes CSAATRSGRAGGNEQFF.

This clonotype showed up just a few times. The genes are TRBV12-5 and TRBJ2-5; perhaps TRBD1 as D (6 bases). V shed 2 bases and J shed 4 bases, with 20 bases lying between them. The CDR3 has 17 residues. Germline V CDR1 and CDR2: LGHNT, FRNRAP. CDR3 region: CASGLRGWTKSRETQYF. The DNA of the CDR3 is TGTGCTAGTGGTTTGAGGGGGTGGACAAAAAGTCGAGAGACCCAGTACTTC.

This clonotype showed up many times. The CDR3 DNA follows: TGTGCCAGCAGCTTAGGCGGTAGCACAGATACGCAGTATTTT. This sequence encodes CASSLGGSTDTQYF. The gene calls are TRBV11-2 and TRBJ2-3, with D unclear. V lost 1 base and J lost 0, with 5 bases in between. The CDR3 loop spans 14 amino acids. Germline-derived CDR1 and CDR2 are SGHAT and FQNNGV.

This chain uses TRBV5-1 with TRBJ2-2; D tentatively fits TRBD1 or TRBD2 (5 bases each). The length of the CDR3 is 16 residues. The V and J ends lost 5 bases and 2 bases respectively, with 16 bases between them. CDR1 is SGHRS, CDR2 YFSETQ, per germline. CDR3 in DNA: TGCGCCAGCAGGAGGGGCGAGAACGCAAACACCGGGGAGCTGTTTTTT. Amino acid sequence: CASRRGENANTGELFF.

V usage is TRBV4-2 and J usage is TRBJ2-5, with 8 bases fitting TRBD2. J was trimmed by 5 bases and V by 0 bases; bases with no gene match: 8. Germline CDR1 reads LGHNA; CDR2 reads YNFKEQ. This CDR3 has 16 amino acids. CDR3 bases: TGTGCCAGCAGCCAAGATAGGGGACTAGACGGGGAGACCCAGTACTTC. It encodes CASSQDRGLDGETQYF.

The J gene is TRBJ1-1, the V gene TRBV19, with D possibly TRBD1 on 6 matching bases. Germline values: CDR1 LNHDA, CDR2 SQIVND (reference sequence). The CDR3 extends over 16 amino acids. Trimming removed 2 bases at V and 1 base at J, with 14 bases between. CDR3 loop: CASSILNQGRNTEAFF. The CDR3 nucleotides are TGTGCCAGTAGTATACTAAACCAGGGGAGGAACACTGAAGCTTTCTTT.

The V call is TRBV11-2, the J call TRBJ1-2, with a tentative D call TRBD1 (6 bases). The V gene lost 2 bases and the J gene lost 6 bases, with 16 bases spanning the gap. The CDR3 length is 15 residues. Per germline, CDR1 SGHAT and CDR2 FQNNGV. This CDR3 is CASSLIPRGRNGYTF. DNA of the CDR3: TGTGCCAGCAGCTTAATACCCAGGGGCCGTAATGGCTACACCTTC.

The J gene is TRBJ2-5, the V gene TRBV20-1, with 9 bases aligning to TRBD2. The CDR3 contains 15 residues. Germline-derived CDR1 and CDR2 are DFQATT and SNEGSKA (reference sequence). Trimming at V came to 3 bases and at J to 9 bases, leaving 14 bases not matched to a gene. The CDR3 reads CSARVVGASGAPQYF. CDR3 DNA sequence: TGCAGTGCTAGGGTGGTTGGGGCTAGCGGGGCGCCCCAGTACTTC.

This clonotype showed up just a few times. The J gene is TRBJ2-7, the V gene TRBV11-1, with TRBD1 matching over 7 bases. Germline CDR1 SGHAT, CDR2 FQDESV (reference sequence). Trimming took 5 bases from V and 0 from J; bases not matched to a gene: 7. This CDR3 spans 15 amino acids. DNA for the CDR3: TGTGCCAGCAGCGGACAGGACAAGAGCTCCTACGAGCAGTACTTC. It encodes CASSGQDKSSYEQYF. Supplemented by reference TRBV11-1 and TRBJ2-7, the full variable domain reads EAEVAQSPRYKITEKSQAVAFWCDPISGHATLYWYRQILGQGPELLVQFQDESVVDDSQLPKDRFSAERLKGVDSTLKIQPAELGDSAMYLCASSGQDKSSYEQYFGPGTRLTVT.

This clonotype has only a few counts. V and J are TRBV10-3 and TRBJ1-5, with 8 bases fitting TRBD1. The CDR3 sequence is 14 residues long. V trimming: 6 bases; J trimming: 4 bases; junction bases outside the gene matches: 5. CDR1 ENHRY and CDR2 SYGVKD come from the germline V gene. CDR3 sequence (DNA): TGTGCCATCAGCCGGACAGGGCGAAATCAGCCCCAGCATTTT. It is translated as CAISRTGRNQPQHF.

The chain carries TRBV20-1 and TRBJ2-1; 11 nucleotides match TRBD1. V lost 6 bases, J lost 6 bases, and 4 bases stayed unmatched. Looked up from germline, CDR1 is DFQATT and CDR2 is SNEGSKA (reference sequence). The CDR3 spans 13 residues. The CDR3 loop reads CSARGTGGNEQFF. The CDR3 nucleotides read TGCAGTGCCAGGGGGACAGGGGGCAATGAGCAGTTCTTC.

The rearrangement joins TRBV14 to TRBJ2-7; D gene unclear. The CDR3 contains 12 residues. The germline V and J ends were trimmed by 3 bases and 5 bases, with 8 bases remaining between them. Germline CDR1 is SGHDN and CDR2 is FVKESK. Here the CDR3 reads CASSHMGHEQYF. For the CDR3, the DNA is TGTGCCAGCAGCCACATGGGCCACGAGCAGTACTTC.